A selection of T cell receptor beta chains follows, all from one sample in a study of T cell responses to AZD1222 COVID-19 vaccine. Clones were read by immunoSEQ multiplex PCR, and TCRdb kept only the in-frame ones, dropping some. The repertoire holds around 25,000 clones, with about nine tenths as singletons. This material consisted of peripheral blood, taken 28 days after the second AZD1222 dose. These receptors came from an adult who received the AZD1222 COVID-19 vaccine. Each CDR3 is given with its conserved first and last residue. A D gene is named only where the DNA matches it firmly. Where a row states a size, it is once, few, many or the class of an expanded clone; other rows omit it.

v_call: TRBV19
d_call: .
j_call: TRBJ1-5
clone_size: .
cdr3_aa: CASTQGGVASQHF
cdr3_nt: TGTGCCAGTACCCAAGGGGGGGTAGCGTCCCAGCATTTT

v_call: TRBV3-1/TRBV3-2
d_call: .
j_call: TRBJ2-7
clone_size: .
cdr3_aa: CASSQWAGSYEQYF
cdr3_nt: TGTGCCAGCAGCCAGTGGGCGGGATCCTACGAGCAGTACTTC

v_call: TRBV7-9
d_call: TRBD2
j_call: TRBJ2-7
clone_size: .
cdr3_aa: CASSLGASGLFQGSYEQYF
cdr3_nt: TGTGCCAGCAGCTTAGGGGCTAGCGGGCTGTTCCAAGGCTCCTACGAGCAGTACTTC

v_call: TRBV4-3
d_call: TRBD1
j_call: TRBJ1-3
clone_size: .
cdr3_aa: CASSLRTGARNTIYF
cdr3_nt: TGCGCCAGCAGCCTAAGGACAGGGGCTAGAAACACCATATATTTT

v_call: TRBV28
d_call: .
j_call: TRBJ1-6
clone_size: .
cdr3_aa: CASSELDRSSSPLHF
cdr3_nt: TGTGCCAGCAGTGAACTCGACAGGTCAAGTTCACCCCTCCACTTT

v_call: TRBV29-1
d_call: .
j_call: TRBJ2-5
clone_size: .
cdr3_aa: CSVVWGETQYF
cdr3_nt: TGCAGCGTTGTATGGGGAGAGACCCAGTACTTC

v_call: TRBV28
d_call: .
j_call: TRBJ1-2
clone_size: .
cdr3_aa: CASRPPGVGYTF
cdr3_nt: TGTGCCAGCAGACCGCCGGGGGTAGGCTACACCTTC

v_call: TRBV28
d_call: TRBD2
j_call: TRBJ2-7
clone_size: .
cdr3_aa: CASRSMGGFSYEQYF
cdr3_nt: TGTGCCAGCAGATCCATGGGGGGGTTTTCCTACGAGCAGTACTTC

v_call: TRBV5-4
d_call: .
j_call: TRBJ2-1
clone_size: .
cdr3_aa: CASSLGRPEYNEQFF
cdr3_nt: TGTGCCAGCAGCTTGGGCCGCCCGGAATACAATGAGCAGTTCTTC

v_call: TRBV28
d_call: TRBD2
j_call: TRBJ2-1
clone_size: .
cdr3_aa: CASSFPSGRAYNEQFF
cdr3_nt: TGTGCCAGCAGTTTTCCCAGCGGGAGGGCCTACAATGAGCAGTTCTTC

v_call: TRBV19
d_call: .
j_call: TRBJ2-1
clone_size: .
cdr3_aa: CASSPGPKQNEQFF
cdr3_nt: TGTGCCAGTAGTCCGGGACCGAAACAGAATGAGCAGTTCTTC

v_call: TRBV28
d_call: TRBD2
j_call: TRBJ2-7
clone_size: .
cdr3_aa: CASSLRLAGHEQYF
cdr3_nt: TGTGCCAGCAGTTTAAGGCTAGCGGGACACGAGCAGTACTTC

v_call: TRBV19
d_call: TRBD1
j_call: TRBJ2-1
clone_size: .
cdr3_aa: CASSMRGQGVYNEQFF
cdr3_nt: TGTGCCAGTAGTATGCGGGGACAGGGGGTCTACAATGAGCAGTTCTTC

v_call: TRBV6-7
d_call: TRBD1
j_call: TRBJ1-4
clone_size: .
cdr3_aa: CASSYCPRDRINEKLFF
cdr3_nt: TGTGCCAGCAGTTACTGCCCGAGGGACAGAATTAATGAAAAACTGTTTTTT

v_call: TRBV5-1
d_call: TRBD2
j_call: TRBJ2-7
clone_size: once
cdr3_aa: CASSLTTSGSGEQYF
cdr3_nt: TGCGCCAGCAGCCTGACGACTAGCGGGAGTGGGGAGCAGTACTTC

v_call: TRBV18
d_call: TRBD2
j_call: TRBJ2-1
clone_size: once
cdr3_aa: CASSPNPTGLAGGSNEQFF
cdr3_nt: TGTGCCAGCTCACCCAACCCCACCGGACTAGCGGGAGGATCGAATGAGCAGTTCTTC

v_call: TRBV9
d_call: .
j_call: TRBJ1-3
clone_size: .
cdr3_aa: CASSPNLGNTIYF
cdr3_nt: TGTGCCAGCAGCCCCAACCTCGGAAACACCATATATTTT

v_call: TRBV5-1
d_call: .
j_call: TRBJ1-2
clone_size: .
cdr3_aa: CASSLGQAAGYTF
cdr3_nt: TGCGCCAGCAGCTTGGGGCAGGCAGCTGGCTACACCTTC

v_call: TRBV29-1
d_call: .
j_call: TRBJ2-1
clone_size: medium-sized
cdr3_aa: CSAERDSSYNEQFF
cdr3_nt: TGCAGCGCTGAGCGGGACAGCTCCTACAATGAGCAGTTCTTC

v_call: TRBV7-2
d_call: .
j_call: TRBJ2-1
clone_size: .
cdr3_aa: CASSATGNEQFF
cdr3_nt: TGTGCCAGCAGCGCCACAGGCAATGAGCAGTTCTTC

v_call: TRBV5-1
d_call: .
j_call: TRBJ1-1
clone_size: .
cdr3_aa: CASSLGPGAGTEAFF
cdr3_nt: TGCGCCAGCAGCTTGGGGCCGGGAGCGGGCACTGAAGCTTTCTTT

v_call: TRBV6-1
d_call: TRBD2
j_call: TRBJ2-3
clone_size: .
cdr3_aa: CASSEPPSGSPDTQYF
cdr3_nt: TGTGCCAGCAGTGAACCCCCTAGCGGGAGCCCAGATACGCAGTATTTT

v_call: TRBV6-5
d_call: .
j_call: TRBJ1-1
clone_size: .
cdr3_aa: CASSYWRTEATEAFF
cdr3_nt: TGTGCCAGCAGTTACTGGAGGACTGAGGCCACTGAAGCTTTCTTT

v_call: TRBV10-3
d_call: .
j_call: TRBJ2-7
clone_size: few
cdr3_aa: CAISDWVSSYEQYF
cdr3_nt: TGTGCCATCAGTGACTGGGTGAGCTCCTACGAGCAGTACTTC

v_call: TRBV18
d_call: .
j_call: TRBJ2-1
clone_size: .
cdr3_aa: CASSFSEEQFF
cdr3_nt: TGTGCCAGCTCCTTTTCTGAGGAGCAGTTCTTC

v_call: TRBV5-8
d_call: .
j_call: TRBJ1-5
clone_size: .
cdr3_aa: CASSLMNQPQHF
cdr3_nt: TGTGCCAGCAGCTTGATGAATCAGCCCCAGCATTTT

v_call: TRBV6-5
d_call: .
j_call: TRBJ1-1
clone_size: .
cdr3_aa: CASRGSANTEAFF
cdr3_nt: TGTGCCAGCAGGGGGTCGGCGAACACTGAAGCTTTCTTT

v_call: TRBV28
d_call: TRBD1
j_call: TRBJ2-1
clone_size: once
cdr3_aa: CASSTTGTGVYNEQFF
cdr3_nt: TGTGCCAGCAGTACGACCGGGACAGGGGTTTACAATGAGCAGTTCTTC

v_call: TRBV2
d_call: .
j_call: TRBJ2-3
clone_size: .
cdr3_aa: CASRLDTQYF
cdr3_nt: TGTGCCAGCAGGTTAGATACGCAGTATTTT